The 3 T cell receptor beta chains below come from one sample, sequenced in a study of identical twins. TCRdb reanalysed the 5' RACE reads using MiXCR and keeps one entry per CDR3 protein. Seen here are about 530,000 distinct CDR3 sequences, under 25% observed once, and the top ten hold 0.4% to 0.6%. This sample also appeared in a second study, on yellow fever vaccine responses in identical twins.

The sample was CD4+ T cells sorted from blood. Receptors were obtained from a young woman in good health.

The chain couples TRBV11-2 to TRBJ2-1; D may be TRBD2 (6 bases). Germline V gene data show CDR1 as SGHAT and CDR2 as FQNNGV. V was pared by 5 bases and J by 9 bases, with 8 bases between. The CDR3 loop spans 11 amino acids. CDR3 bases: TGTGCCAGCAGCATGACTAGTGAGCAGTTCTTC. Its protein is CASSMTSEQFF.

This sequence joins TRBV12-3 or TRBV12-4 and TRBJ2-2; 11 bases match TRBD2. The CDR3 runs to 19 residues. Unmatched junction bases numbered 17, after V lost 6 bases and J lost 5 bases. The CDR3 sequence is CASRLGRRVAGGRTGELFF. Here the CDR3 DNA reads TGTGCCAGCAGACTAGGCCGCAGGGTAGCGGGAGGGCGAACCGGGGAGCTGTTTTTT.

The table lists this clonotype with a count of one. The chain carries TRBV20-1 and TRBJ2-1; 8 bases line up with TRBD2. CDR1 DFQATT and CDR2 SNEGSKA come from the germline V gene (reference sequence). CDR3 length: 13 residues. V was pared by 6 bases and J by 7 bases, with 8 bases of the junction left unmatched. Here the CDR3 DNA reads TGCAGTGCCGAAAGCGGGAGCAGGAATGAGCAGTTCTTC. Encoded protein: CSAESGSRNEQFF.